A selection of T cell receptor beta chains follows, all from one sample in a study of blood T cell repertoires in COVID-19. This table comes from immunoSEQ multiplex PCR, and its TCRdb copy is limited to in-frame clones, with some not included. The table has 120,000 or so clones, roughly 82% seen once. Sample: peripheral blood. These receptors all come from a woman aged 55-75 years with acute or convalescent COVID-19. Both conserved end residues are part of each CDR3. A D gene is named only where the DNA matches it firmly. Clone size is stated in some rows and not others, as once, few, many or a class when expanded.

clone size,D gene,V gene,J gene,CDR3 DNA,CDR3 protein
-,-,TRBV15,TRBJ1-4,TGTGCCACCAGCAATTCCGGAGGGGATGAAAAACTGTTTTTT,CATSNSGGDEKLFF
-,-,TRBV19,TRBJ1-5,TGTGCCAGCGGGCTTGGGACACATAGCAATCAGCCCCAGCATTTT,CASGLGTHSNQPQHF
-,-,TRBV9,TRBJ2-2,TGTGCCAGCAGCGTAGCAACCGGGGAGCTGTTTTTT,CASSVATGELFF
-,-,TRBV6-5,TRBJ1-2,TGTGCCAGCAGTTACTCCGTGTTACAGGGTGACTATGGCTACACCTTC,CASSYSVLQGDYGYTF
-,-,TRBV5-1,TRBJ2-1,TGCGCCAGCAGCTTCCTTAGCAGCTCCTACAATGAGCAGTTCTTC,CASSFLSSSYNEQFF
-,TRBD1,TRBV5-6,TRBJ1-2,TGTGCCAGCAGCCCCGGGACAGGGGGATATGGCTACACCTTC,CASSPGTGGYGYTF
-,-,TRBV28,TRBJ2-7,TGTGCCAGCAGTTTTCGGGCCTACGAGCAGTACTTC,CASSFRAYEQYF
-,TRBD1,TRBV7-2,TRBJ1-5,TGTGCCAGCAGCTTACAGGGGGCGCTGGGCAATCAGCCCCAGCATTTT,CASSLQGALGNQPQHF
-,-,TRBV6-4,TRBJ1-1,TGTGCCAGCAGTGAGGCGGTTACCAACACTGAAGCTTTCTTT,CASSEAVTNTEAFF
-,TRBD1,TRBV30,TRBJ1-5,TGTGCCTGGAGTGCACAGGGGTATCAGCCCCAGCATTTT,CAWSAQGYQPQHF
-,TRBD1,TRBV18,TRBJ1-2,TGTGCCAGCTCACCCCCGGGACAGGGTGTCCCTTCTAACTATGGCTACACCTTC,CASSPPGQGVPSNYGYTF
-,TRBD1,TRBV18,TRBJ1-1,TGTGCCAGCTCACCTGACAGGGAGAACACTGAAGCTTTCTTT,CASSPDRENTEAFF
-,-,TRBV30,TRBJ1-1,TGTGCCTGGAACCTCCTCGCGGGAACTGAAGCTTTCTTT,CAWNLLAGTEAFF
-,TRBD1,TRBV7-3,TRBJ2-7,TGTGCCAGCAGGCCCACAGGGGGCGTAAACGAGCAGTACTTC,CASRPTGGVNEQYF
-,-,TRBV19,TRBJ1-1,TGTGTACGCGGTAACACTGAAGCTTTCTTT,CVRGNTEAFF
once,-,TRBV18,TRBJ1-1,TGTGCCAGCTCACTTCAGGGGACGAACACTGAAGCTTTCTTT,CASSLQGTNTEAFF
-,-,TRBV29-1,TRBJ2-6,TGCAGCGTTGCCGAGTGGGCAGAAACTTTCTCTGGGGCCAACGTCCTGACTTTC,CSVAEWAETFSGANVLTF
-,-,TRBV2,TRBJ2-1,TGTGCCAGCAGTGCACAGGGATTCAATGAGCAGTTCTTC,CASSAQGFNEQFF
-,-,TRBV28,TRBJ1-5,TGTGCCAGCAGTTTAGGTCGGGACAATCAGCCCCAGCATTTT,CASSLGRDNQPQHF
-,-,TRBV5-1,TRBJ2-2,TGCGCCAGCAGCTTTTGGGGTGGAGGGACCGGGGAGCTGTTTTTT,CASSFWGGGTGELFF